This is a list of T cell receptor beta chains from one sample in a study of patients and donors after allogeneic stem cell transplantation. TCRdb re-analysed the RT-PCR reads in MiXCR, keeping a single row per CDR3 protein. The sample records roughly 940,000 distinct CDR3 sequences, 15% to 20% being singletons. Material for sequencing was blood, either unsorted or a sorted T cell fraction (not recorded which). These receptors were obtained from a human donor who was either an allogeneic HSCT recipient or a stem cell or donor lymphocyte infusion donor (not recorded which). It is not recorded whose cells these are; they may come from a transplant donor. Both conserved end residues are part of each CDR3. A D gene is named only where the DNA matches it firmly. Size values are once, few and many counts, or a class for expanded clones, and some rows have none.

V gene: TRBV27; D gene: .; clone size: .; J gene: TRBJ1-4; CDR3 DNA: TGTGCCAGCAGCTGGGCAGGTCATAATGAAAAACTGTTTTTT; CDR3 protein: CASSWAGHNEKLFF
V gene: TRBV15; D gene: TRBD2; clone size: .; J gene: TRBJ2-1; CDR3 DNA: TGTGCCACCAGCAGAGATTTCGGAGCGGGAGACAACAATGAGCAGTTCTTC; CDR3 protein: CATSRDFGAGDNNEQFF
V gene: TRBV24-1; D gene: .; clone size: .; J gene: TRBJ2-5; CDR3 DNA: TGTGCCACCAGTGATCCTAGCCCAGGCCAAGAGACCCAGTACTTC; CDR3 protein: CATSDPSPGQETQYF
V gene: TRBV12-3/TRBV12-4; D gene: .; clone size: .; J gene: TRBJ1-5; CDR3 DNA: TGTGCCAGCAGTGTCGGGGGGCGCAGGAATCAGCCCCAGCATTTT; CDR3 protein: CASSVGGRRNQPQHF
V gene: TRBV6-6; D gene: .; clone size: .; J gene: TRBJ2-1; CDR3 DNA: TGTGCCAGCAGTTACTCGAAGGATGAGCAGTTCTTC; CDR3 protein: CASSYSKDEQFF
V gene: TRBV27; D gene: .; clone size: .; J gene: TRBJ2-7; CDR3 DNA: TGTGCCAGCTCCCCACGGGGGTCAGGGAACGAGCAGTACTTC; CDR3 protein: CASSPRGSGNEQYF
V gene: TRBV6-5; D gene: TRBD2; clone size: .; J gene: TRBJ2-1; CDR3 DNA: TGTGCCAGCAGTTACTCCGGACTAGCGGGGGACAATGAGCAGTTCTTC; CDR3 protein: CASSYSGLAGDNEQFF
V gene: TRBV7-2; D gene: TRBD1; clone size: .; J gene: TRBJ1-5; CDR3 DNA: TGTGCCAGCAGCTCCAGGACAGGGTTGCTTCAGCCCCAGCATTTT; CDR3 protein: CASSSRTGLLQPQHF
V gene: TRBV12-3/TRBV12-4; D gene: .; clone size: few; J gene: TRBJ1-6; CDR3 DNA: TGTGCCAGCAGACACCAGGGGCCGAATAATTCACCCCTCCACTTT; CDR3 protein: CASRHQGPNNSPLHF
V gene: TRBV28; D gene: .; clone size: .; J gene: TRBJ1-1; CDR3 DNA: TGTGCCAGCAGTACCCTCAAGGGACCGAGGAACACTGAAGCTTTCTTT; CDR3 protein: CASSTLKGPRNTEAFF
V gene: TRBV7-9; D gene: .; clone size: few; J gene: TRBJ2-1; CDR3 DNA: TGTGCCAGCAGCTCGGGACGGACCTCCAATGAGCAGTTCTTC; CDR3 protein: CASSSGRTSNEQFF
V gene: TRBV27; D gene: .; clone size: once; J gene: TRBJ1-5; CDR3 DNA: TGTGCCAGCAGTTCCCTCGCTAATCGGCCCCAGCATTTT; CDR3 protein: CASSSLANRPQHF
V gene: TRBV27; D gene: .; clone size: many; J gene: TRBJ1-5; CDR3 DNA: TGTGCCAGCAGTCCGGCCGGACAGCATAATAGCAATCAGCCCCAGCATTTT; CDR3 protein: CASSPAGQHNSNQPQHF
V gene: TRBV20-1; D gene: .; clone size: few; J gene: TRBJ2-3; CDR3 DNA: TGCAGTGCTAGAGATAGAACCGGGGAGCTTGATACGCAGTATTTT; CDR3 protein: CSARDRTGELDTQYF
V gene: TRBV24-1; D gene: TRBD2; clone size: .; J gene: TRBJ2-3; CDR3 DNA: TGTGCCACCAGTGATCGAAGACTAGCGAGGCCATTCACAGATACGCAGTATTTT; CDR3 protein: CATSDRRLARPFTDTQYF
V gene: TRBV5-1; D gene: TRBD1; clone size: few; J gene: TRBJ2-5; CDR3 DNA: TGCGCCAGCAGCATCAATACAGGGGGACAAGAGACCCAGTACTTC; CDR3 protein: CASSINTGGQETQYF
V gene: TRBV27; D gene: .; clone size: many; J gene: TRBJ1-5; CDR3 DNA: TGTGCCAGCAGTTTCGCAGGTCAGCCCCAGCATTTT; CDR3 protein: CASSFAGQPQHF
V gene: TRBV5-1; D gene: TRBD2; clone size: few; J gene: TRBJ2-1; CDR3 DNA: TGCGCCAGCAGCTTGGATAGCGGGAGGGAATATGAGCAGTTCTTC; CDR3 protein: CASSLDSGREYEQFF
V gene: TRBV5-1; D gene: TRBD1; clone size: few; J gene: TRBJ2-7; CDR3 DNA: TGCGCCAGCAGCTTGGCCGGGACAGGTGGGGCTTACGAGCAGTACTTC; CDR3 protein: CASSLAGTGGAYEQYF
V gene: TRBV7-9; D gene: TRBD1; clone size: few; J gene: TRBJ2-7; CDR3 DNA: TGTGCCAGCAGCTTAGGGCAGGGGGAACACGAGCAGTACTTC; CDR3 protein: CASSLGQGEHEQYF
V gene: TRBV20-1; D gene: TRBD1; clone size: few; J gene: TRBJ2-1; CDR3 DNA: TGCAGTGCCCCCACACTGGGACAGGTCCTGGGTGAGCAGTTCTTC; CDR3 protein: CSAPTLGQVLGEQFF
V gene: TRBV6-5; D gene: .; clone size: few; J gene: TRBJ1-2; CDR3 DNA: TGTGCCAGCAGTTACACGGGCTATGGCTACACCTTC; CDR3 protein: CASSYTGYGYTF
V gene: TRBV11-3; D gene: TRBD2; clone size: .; J gene: TRBJ2-1; CDR3 DNA: TGTGCCAGCAGCTGGATAGCGGGTGCTTACAATGAGCAGTTCTTC; CDR3 protein: CASSWIAGAYNEQFF
V gene: TRBV11-3; D gene: TRBD1; clone size: .; J gene: TRBJ1-1; CDR3 DNA: TGTGCCAGCAGCTTAGGGGACAGGGCGGTCACTGAAGCTTTCTTT; CDR3 protein: CASSLGDRAVTEAFF
V gene: TRBV12-3/TRBV12-4; D gene: TRBD2; clone size: .; J gene: TRBJ2-7; CDR3 DNA: TGTGCCAGCAGTCTCCTAGCGGGAGCGGACGAGCAGTACTTC; CDR3 protein: CASSLLAGADEQYF
V gene: TRBV9; D gene: .; clone size: few; J gene: TRBJ1-1; CDR3 DNA: TGTGCCAGCAGCCAAAAAACGACAGAGGAGAACACTGAAGCTTTCTTT; CDR3 protein: CASSQKTTEENTEAFF
V gene: TRBV18; D gene: .; clone size: .; J gene: TRBJ1-4; CDR3 DNA: TGTGCCAGCTCACCAGAACATAATGAAAAACTGTTTTTT; CDR3 protein: CASSPEHNEKLFF
V gene: TRBV7-9; D gene: .; clone size: .; J gene: TRBJ1-1; CDR3 DNA: TGTGCCAGCAGCCCTAGTTCGGGGGGCGCAGGAGCTTTCTTT; CDR3 protein: CASSPSSGGAGAFF
V gene: TRBV12-3/TRBV12-4; D gene: .; clone size: .; J gene: TRBJ2-5; CDR3 DNA: TGTGCCAGCACTCGGGACCCCCGAGAGACCCAGTACTTC; CDR3 protein: CASTRDPRETQYF
V gene: TRBV12-3/TRBV12-4; D gene: TRBD2; clone size: .; J gene: TRBJ2-1; CDR3 DNA: TGTGCCAGCACCCAGCGACTCGGACTAGCGTCGGGGAATGAGCAGTTCTTC; CDR3 protein: CASTQRLGLASGNEQFF
V gene: TRBV7-7; D gene: .; clone size: few; J gene: TRBJ2-5; CDR3 DNA: TGTGCCAGCAGCTTACAAGAGCAGGGGGAGACCCAGTACTTC; CDR3 protein: CASSLQEQGETQYF
V gene: TRBV5-1; D gene: .; clone size: few; J gene: TRBJ1-2; CDR3 DNA: TGCGCCAGCAGCAGGGGCCAGGGTGATAATGGCTACACCTTC; CDR3 protein: CASSRGQGDNGYTF
V gene: TRBV5-1; D gene: .; clone size: .; J gene: TRBJ1-6; CDR3 DNA: TGCGCCAGCAGCTTGGGGGACGGGATCCGCTCACCCCTCCACTTT; CDR3 protein: CASSLGDGIRSPLHF
V gene: TRBV3-1; D gene: TRBD2; clone size: few; J gene: TRBJ2-7; CDR3 DNA: TGTGCCAGCAGCCGCTTTTCGGGACTAGGAGGGTACGAGCAGTACTTC; CDR3 protein: CASSRFSGLGGYEQYF
V gene: TRBV5-1; D gene: .; clone size: few; J gene: TRBJ2-6; CDR3 DNA: TGCGCCAGCAGCTTGGCGATAGGATCTGGGGCCAACGTCCTGACTTTC; CDR3 protein: CASSLAIGSGANVLTF
V gene: TRBV11-2; D gene: TRBD1; clone size: once; J gene: TRBJ2-7; CDR3 DNA: TGTGCCAGCAGCTTAGTCGGCAAAACCGGGACAGGGTTCCACGAGCAGTACTTC; CDR3 protein: CASSLVGKTGTGFHEQYF
V gene: TRBV7-8; D gene: .; clone size: .; J gene: TRBJ2-7; CDR3 DNA: TGTGCCAGCAGCTTAAACAATGCGGTAGCTGCCTACGAGCAGTACTTC; CDR3 protein: CASSLNNAVAAYEQYF
V gene: TRBV9; D gene: .; clone size: .; J gene: TRBJ2-1; CDR3 DNA: TGTGCCAGCAGCGTAGGACCTACCGGGGGCTCCTACAATGAGCAGTTCTTC; CDR3 protein: CASSVGPTGGSYNEQFF
V gene: TRBV20-1; D gene: .; clone size: few; J gene: TRBJ2-2; CDR3 DNA: TGCAGTGCTAGAGATGAGTTGTGGGGGAGTAGGACCGGGGAGCTGTTTTTT; CDR3 protein: CSARDELWGSRTGELFF
V gene: TRBV10-3; D gene: TRBD1; clone size: .; J gene: TRBJ2-7; CDR3 DNA: TGTGCCATCAGTGAGTCTGCGGGACAGGGAGCCGAGCAGTACTTC; CDR3 protein: CAISESAGQGAEQYF
V gene: TRBV27; D gene: TRBD2; clone size: few; J gene: TRBJ2-2; CDR3 DNA: TGTGCCAGCAGTTTTCGAGGCCCTAGCGGGACGCGCAACACCGGGGAGCTGTTTTTT; CDR3 protein: CASSFRGPSGTRNTGELFF
V gene: TRBV25-1; D gene: .; clone size: few; J gene: TRBJ2-3; CDR3 DNA: TGTGCCAGCAGTGTCAGGCCGTCTAGCACAGATACGCAGTATTTT; CDR3 protein: CASSVRPSSTDTQYF
V gene: TRBV7-9; D gene: TRBD1; clone size: few; J gene: TRBJ2-7; CDR3 DNA: TGTGCCAGCAGCTTGGGACAGACGCTCCTATCCTACGAGCAGTACTTC; CDR3 protein: CASSLGQTLLSYEQYF
V gene: TRBV18; D gene: .; clone size: few; J gene: TRBJ1-1; CDR3 DNA: TGTGCCAGCTCACCCTTGAAACTCAACACTGAAGCTTTCTTT; CDR3 protein: CASSPLKLNTEAFF
V gene: TRBV24-1; D gene: .; clone size: .; J gene: TRBJ2-7; CDR3 DNA: TGTGCCACCAGTGCGGCCAAATCCTACGAGCAGTACTTC; CDR3 protein: CATSAAKSYEQYF
V gene: TRBV29-1; D gene: .; clone size: .; J gene: TRBJ2-2; CDR3 DNA: TGCAGCGTTGAAGGGGGGGCGACAGCGAACACCGGGGAGCTGTTTTTT; CDR3 protein: CSVEGGATANTGELFF